This T cell receptor beta chain was sequenced during a study of blood T cell repertoires in COVID-19. Study-level information: PBMCs, B-cell-depleted T cells, or T cells were the source of the cDNA or gDNA that made up the material.

Original handling: Quantification of nucleated cells was approximated via reference gene primer amplification. The table came from immunoSEQ multiplex PCR; TCRdb's copy has only in-frame clones and leaves some out. V, J and clone size derive from that table, while D and trimming were established from the DNA sequence. The sample has more than 45,000 clones; about nine tenths are singletons. This clonotype was sampled from a man older than 75 with acute or convalescent COVID-19. The specimen sequenced was peripheral blood.

Here the CDR3 DNA reads TGCGCCAGCAGACGGGACAGGTCCTATGGCTACACCTTC. This encodes CASRRDRSYGYTF. This chain connects TRBV10-2 to TRBJ1-2; 8 positions agree with TRBD1. The CDR3 length is 13 residues. With V trimmed by 6 bases and J by 4 bases, 4 bases remained unmatched. Looked up from germline, CDR1 is WSHSY and CDR2 is SAAADI.